Listed below are T cell receptor beta chains from one sample, sequenced in a study of shared clonotypes between healthy human individuals. Method: immunoSEQ multiplex PCR; TCRdb's copy keeps in-frame clones and lacks some. The data show about a million clones, around three quarters seen once. Sequenced sample: memory CD4+ T cells from PBMCs. Receptors originate from a man between 18 and 35 years old in good health. Some clones in this sample may be carry-over from other donors' samples. CDR3s include the opening cysteine and the closing phenylalanine or tryptophan. The order of the fields is V gene, D gene, clone size, J gene, CDR3 DNA, CDR3 protein. A D gene is named only where the DNA matches it firmly. Only some rows state a clone size, as once, few, many or a class for expanded clones.

>TRBV30|.|.|TRBJ2-5
TGTGCCTGGAGCCGACAGATCTACCAAGAGACCCAGTACTTC
CAWSRQIYQETQYF
>TRBV15|.|.|TRBJ1-3
TGTGCCACCAGCAGAGATCTGAGCCGTCGAGCTGGAAACACCATATATTTT
CATSRDLSRRAGNTIYF
>TRBV29-1|.|few|TRBJ1-1
TGCAGCGGATCCGGACACCTGAACACTGAAGCTTTCTTT
CSGSGHLNTEAFF
>TRBV19|.|.|TRBJ2-3
TGTGCCAGTAGCCTGGTCCCGGGGGATACGCAGTATTTT
CASSLVPGDTQYF
>TRBV28|.|.|TRBJ2-7
TGTGCCAGCAGTTTATTAACAGGGAACGAGCAGTACTTC
CASSLLTGNEQYF
>TRBV30|.|.|TRBJ1-2
TGTGCCTGGAGTACAGGGACGGGGGGCTACACCTTC
CAWSTGTGGYTF
>TRBV6-5|.|once|TRBJ1-1
TGTGCCAGCAGTCACCCGACAGGCTCGAACACTGAAGCTTTCTTT
CASSHPTGSNTEAFF
>TRBV6-1|TRBD1|.|TRBJ1-3
TGTGCCAGCAGTGGTGGACAGGGCCGCTCTGGAAACACCATATATTTT
CASSGGQGRSGNTIYF
>TRBV4-1|TRBD1|.|TRBJ2-7
TGCGCCAGCAGACTCGGACAGGGGGCTATGAGTAGCTCCTACGAGCAGTACTTC
CASRLGQGAMSSSYEQYF
>TRBV28|.|.|TRBJ1-3
TGTGCCAGCAGTTTATCCATAAGGGGAGGAAACACCATATATTTT
CASSLSIRGGNTIYF
>TRBV7-9|TRBD1|once|TRBJ2-1
TGTGCCAGCAGCCAGGGACAGCCGTACAATGAGCAGTTCTTC
CASSQGQPYNEQFF
>TRBV6-1|.|.|TRBJ1-5
TGTGCCAGCAGTGAAGCGGGGGATCAGCCCCAGCATTTT
CASSEAGDQPQHF
>TRBV28|TRBD1|.|TRBJ2-7
TGTGCCAGCAGGGGACAGGGTAACTACGAGCAGTACTTC
CASRGQGNYEQYF
>TRBV5-1|.|.|TRBJ2-7
TGCGCCAGCAGCCCGTGGGGGAACGAGCAGTACTTC
CASSPWGNEQYF
>TRBV18|.|.|TRBJ2-7
TGTGCCAGCTCACCACAAAGAACAGAACAGTACTTC
CASSPQRTEQYF
>TRBV6-6|.|.|TRBJ1-1
TGTGCCAGCAGTTACTCTAGCAGGGATGAAGCTTTCTTT
CASSYSSRDEAFF
>TRBV19|.|few|TRBJ1-3
TGTGCCAGTACAGGAGCCGCTGGAAACACCATATATTTT
CASTGAAGNTIYF
>TRBV7-2|.|.|TRBJ1-5
TGTGCCAGCAGCGTACAGGGTGGGCCCCAGCATTTT
CASSVQGGPQHF
>TRBV6-4|.|.|TRBJ1-1
TGTGCCAGCAGGGCCACAGATCTGAACACTGAAGCTTTCTTT
CASRATDLNTEAFF
>TRBV7-5|.|.|TRBJ2-7
TGTGCCAGAAGCCTCGGGACAGGGAGATACTCCTACGAGCAGTACTTC
CARSLGTGRYSYEQYF
>TRBV2|TRBD2|.|TRBJ2-1
TGTGCCAGCAACCTAGCGGGAGGTGGAGTCGATGAGCAGTTCTTC
CASNLAGGGVDEQFF
>TRBV5-1|TRBD2|.|TRBJ2-1
TGCGCCAGCGGGAGCGGGAGGGCCAATGAGCAGTTCTTC
CASGSGRANEQFF
>TRBV12-5|TRBD1|.|TRBJ2-7
TGTGCTAGTGGTTTGGTACGGGACAGATACTCCTACGAGCAGTACTTC
CASGLVRDRYSYEQYF
>TRBV5-1|.|.|TRBJ1-1
TGCGCCAGCAGCTTGAGTAGGGATAAGGCTGAAGCTTTCTTT
CASSLSRDKAEAFF
>TRBV5-4|TRBD1|.|TRBJ2-2
TGTGCCAGCAGCTTTACAGGGGCGAGGGCCGGGGAGCTGTTTTTT
CASSFTGARAGELFF
>TRBV7-8|TRBD1|once|TRBJ1-2
TGTGCCAGCAGCCAAGGGGGACAGGAGTATGGCTACACCTTC
CASSQGGQEYGYTF
>TRBV7-2|.|few|TRBJ2-5
TGTGCCAGCAGCCTAGGGGGCGCGGGGGAGACCCAGTACTTC
CASSLGGAGETQYF
>TRBV7-2|.|.|TRBJ2-3
TGTGCCAGCAGCTTAGCTTGGTCTAGCACAGATACGCAGTATTTT
CASSLAWSSTDTQYF
>TRBV5-1|.|.|TRBJ2-7
TGCGCCAGCAGCCGCCCGGACAACTCCTACGAGCAGTACTTC
CASSRPDNSYEQYF
>TRBV6-5|.|.|TRBJ1-5
TGTGCCAGCAGCAGGGGTTATAGCAATCAGCCCCAGCATTTT
CASSRGYSNQPQHF
>TRBV5-4|.|once|TRBJ2-1
TGTGCCAGCACCCCTAGTGTATCTGATGAGCAGTTCTTC
CASTPSVSDEQFF
>TRBV6-8|.|.|TRBJ1-5
TGTGCCAGCAGCAACTTCCGGGGACATCGCAGAAGTCAGCCCCAGCATTTT
CASSNFRGHRRSQPQHF
>TRBV14|.|.|TRBJ2-5
TGTGCCAGCAGTCTTAGCGGAAACCAAGAGACCCAGTACTTC
CASSLSGNQETQYF
>TRBV28|.|.|TRBJ2-3
TGTGCCAGCACCTGGGTGGTACGCGCAGATACGCAGTATTTT
CASTWVVRADTQYF
>TRBV2|TRBD2|.|TRBJ2-1
TGTGCCAGCAGTGAAGCGTCACTAGCGGGAGTAAATGAGCAGTTCTTC
CASSEASLAGVNEQFF
>TRBV5-4|.|.|TRBJ2-1
TGTGCCAGCAGCACCGAGGGGTATCGGATCTTC
CASSTEGYRIF
>TRBV2|.|.|TRBJ2-3
TGTGCCAGCAGTGGGACGGACCAGGATACGCAGTATTTT
CASSGTDQDTQYF
>TRBV6-5|TRBD2|.|TRBJ2-3
TGTGCCAGCAGTTCCGGACAACTAGCGGCAGAGGCTACGCAGTATTTT
CASSSGQLAAEATQYF
>TRBV11-2|.|.|TRBJ2-1
TGTGCCAGCAGCTTAAGGGCAGGGGTATGGAATGAGCAGTTCTTC
CASSLRAGVWNEQFF
>TRBV5-1|TRBD2|.|TRBJ2-5
TGCGCCAGCAGCTTTGGACTAGCGGGAGTCGAGACCCAGTACTTC
CASSFGLAGVETQYF
>TRBV6-4|TRBD1|.|TRBJ2-2
TGTGCCAGCAGTGGACAGGGAAACACCGGGGAGCTGTTTTTT
CASSGQGNTGELFF
>TRBV6-1|TRBD1|.|TRBJ1-2
TGTGCCAGCGTCTCCGGGACAGGGTGGGAAGGCTACACCTTC
CASVSGTGWEGYTF
>TRBV4-2|.|.|TRBJ2-3
TGTGCCAGCAGCCAAGTCGGCGGATCCACAGATACGCAGTATTTT
CASSQVGGSTDTQYF
>TRBV28|.|.|TRBJ2-2
TGTGCCAGCAGTTTATGGACAGTGACTTACACCGGGGAGCTGTTTTTT
CASSLWTVTYTGELFF
>TRBV10-3|.|.|TRBJ2-3
TGTGCCATCAGGTTTAGTGGGGATGGGGCAGGCCGGATCGGGGGAGATACGCAGTATTTT
CAIRFSGDGAGRIGGDTQYF
>TRBV11-1|.|.|TRBJ2-7
TGTGCCAGCAGCAAGACACGCTACGAGCAGTACTTC
CASSKTRYEQYF
>TRBV2|.|.|TRBJ1-2
TGTGCCAGCAGTCGTCGGACACGGATATTTCCGGGCTACACCTTC
CASSRRTRIFPGYTF
>TRBV5-1|.|.|TRBJ2-3
TGCGCCAGCAGCTTGGGGGGACATATCACAGATACGCAGTATTTT
CASSLGGHITDTQYF
>TRBV7-2|.|.|TRBJ2-1
TGTGCCAGCAGCTTAAGGTCCGACAGCAATGAGCAGTTCTTC
CASSLRSDSNEQFF
>TRBV4-2|TRBD2|.|TRBJ2-3
TGTGCCAGCAGCCAACTAGCGGGACCCACAGATACGCAGTATTTT
CASSQLAGPTDTQYF
>TRBV18|TRBD2|.|TRBJ2-1
TGTGCCAGCTCACCTGGGACTAGCGGGAGCTACAATGAGCAGTTCTTC
CASSPGTSGSYNEQFF
>TRBV11-2|.|few|TRBJ2-4
TGTGCCAGCAGCCTAGGGGCCAAAAACATTCAGTACTTC
CASSLGAKNIQYF
>TRBV7-2|.|many|TRBJ1-5
TGTGCCAGCAGCTTAGGTGTACGGGAGGCTCAGCCCCAGCATTTT
CASSLGVREAQPQHF
>TRBV5-1|.|.|TRBJ2-7
TGCGCCAGCAGCTTGTGGGGGGAGAAGCAGTACTTC
CASSLWGEKQYF
>TRBV11-2|.|.|TRBJ1-1
TGTGCCAGCAGCTTCCAGGAGAACACTGAAGCTTTCTTT
CASSFQENTEAFF
>TRBV27|.|.|TRBJ1-3
TGTGCCAGCAGTGACATAGGTCCAAACACCATATATTTT
CASSDIGPNTIYF
>TRBV19|.|.|TRBJ2-5
TGTGCCAGTAGTACCCAACAAGAGACCCAGTACTTC
CASSTQQETQYF
>TRBV6-1|TRBD1|.|TRBJ1-4
TGTGCCAGCAGTGAAATCACAGGGGGCACTAATGAAAAACTGTTTTTT
CASSEITGGTNEKLFF
>TRBV5-4|.|.|TRBJ2-7
TGTGCCAGCAGCTGGATGGACGGAACAGGTGAGGAGCAGTACTTC
CASSWMDGTGEEQYF
>TRBV30|TRBD2|.|TRBJ2-7
TGTGCCTGGAGTGGACGATCGGGACTAGCGGACGAGCAGTACTTC
CAWSGRSGLADEQYF